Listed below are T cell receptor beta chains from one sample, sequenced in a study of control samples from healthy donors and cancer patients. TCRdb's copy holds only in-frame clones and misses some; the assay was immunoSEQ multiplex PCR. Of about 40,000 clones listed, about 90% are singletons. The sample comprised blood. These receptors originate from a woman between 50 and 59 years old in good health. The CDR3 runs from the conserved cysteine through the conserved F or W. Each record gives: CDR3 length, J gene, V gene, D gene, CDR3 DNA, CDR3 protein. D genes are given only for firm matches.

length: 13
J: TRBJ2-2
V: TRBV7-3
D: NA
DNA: TGTGCCAGCAGCATACAGGGATACGGGGAGCTGTTTTTT
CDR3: CASSIQGYGELFF

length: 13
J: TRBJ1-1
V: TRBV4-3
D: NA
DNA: TGCGCCAGCAGCTCCTTACCGGGAGCTGAAGCTTTCTTT
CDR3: CASSSLPGAEAFF

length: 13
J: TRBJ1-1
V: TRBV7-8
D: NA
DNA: TGTGCCAGCAGCTCCCGGGGCCGGGCTGAAGCTTTCTTT
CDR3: CASSSRGRAEAFF

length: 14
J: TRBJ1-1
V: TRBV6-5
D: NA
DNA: TGTGCCAGCAGTTACTCGGAGAAACAGGCTAGGGCTTTCTTT
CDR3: CASSYSEKQARAFF

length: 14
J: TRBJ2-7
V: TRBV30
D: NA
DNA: TGTGCCTGGAGGAAAACTGACGGAACCTACGAGCAGTACTTC
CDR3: CAWRKTDGTYEQYF

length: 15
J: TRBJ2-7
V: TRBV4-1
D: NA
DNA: TGCGCCAGCAGCCAAGCAGGAGGAGGAAACTACGAGCAGTACTTC
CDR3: CASSQAGGGNYEQYF

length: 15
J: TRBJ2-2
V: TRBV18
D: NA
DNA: TGTGCCAGCTCACCTCAGGGGTCGAACACCGGGGAGCTGTTTTTT
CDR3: CASSPQGSNTGELFF

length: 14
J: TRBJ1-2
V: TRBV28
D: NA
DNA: TGTGCCAGCAGTTTAACCCCTCCGGCCTATGGCTACACCTTC
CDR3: CASSLTPPAYGYTF

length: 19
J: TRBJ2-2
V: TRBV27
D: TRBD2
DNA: TGTGCCAGCAGTACCCAGGGACTAGCGGGGACGGCGAACACCGGGGAGCTGTTTTTT
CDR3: CASSTQGLAGTANTGELFF

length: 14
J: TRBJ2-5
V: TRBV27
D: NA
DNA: TGTGCCAGCAGTTTATCGAGAGTTGGGGAGACCCAGTACTTC
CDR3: CASSLSRVGETQYF

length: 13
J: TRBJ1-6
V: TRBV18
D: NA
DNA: TGTGCCAGCTCACCACGTCTCAATTCACCCCTCCACTTT
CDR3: CASSPRLNSPLHF

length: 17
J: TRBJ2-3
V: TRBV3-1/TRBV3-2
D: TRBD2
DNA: TGTGCCAGCAGCCAAGCTTTGACGGGGGGGAGGGCAGATACGCAGTATTTT
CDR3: CASSQALTGGRADTQYF

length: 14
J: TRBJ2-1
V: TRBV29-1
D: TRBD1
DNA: TGCAGCGGAGAGGGACAGGGGGTCTACAATGAGCAGTTCTTC
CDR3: CSGEGQGVYNEQFF

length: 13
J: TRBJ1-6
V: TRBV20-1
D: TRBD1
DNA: TGCAGTGCTCGTGACAGGGGAGCTTCACCCCTCCACTTT
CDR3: CSARDRGASPLHF

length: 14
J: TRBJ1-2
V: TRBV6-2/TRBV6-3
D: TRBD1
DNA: TGTGCCAGCAGTTACCTGGGACAGGGGTATGGCTACACCTTC
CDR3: CASSYLGQGYGYTF

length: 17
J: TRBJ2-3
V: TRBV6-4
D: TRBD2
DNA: TGTGCCAGCAGGGGGGGGGTGAAACTTTATAGCACAGATACGCAGTATTTT
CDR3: CASRGGVKLYSTDTQYF